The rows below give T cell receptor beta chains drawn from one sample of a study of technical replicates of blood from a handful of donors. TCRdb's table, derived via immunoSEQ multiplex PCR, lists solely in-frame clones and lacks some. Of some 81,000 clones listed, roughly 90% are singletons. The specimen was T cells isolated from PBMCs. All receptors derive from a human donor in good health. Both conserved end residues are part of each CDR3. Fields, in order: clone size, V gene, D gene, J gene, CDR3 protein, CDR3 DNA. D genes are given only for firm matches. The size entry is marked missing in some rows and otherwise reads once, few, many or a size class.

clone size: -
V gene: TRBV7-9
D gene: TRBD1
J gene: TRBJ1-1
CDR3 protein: CASSLDRGDEAFF
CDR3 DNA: TGTGCCAGCAGCCTCGACAGGGGCGATGAAGCTTTCTTT

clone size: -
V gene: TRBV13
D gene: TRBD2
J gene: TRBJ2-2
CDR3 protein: CASSLDGGSHRNTGELFF
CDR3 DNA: TGTGCCAGCAGCTTAGACGGCGGGAGCCATCGGAACACCGGGGAGCTGTTTTTT

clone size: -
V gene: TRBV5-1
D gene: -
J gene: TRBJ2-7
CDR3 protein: CASSLASGPLTDWYF
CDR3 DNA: TGCGCCAGCAGCTTGGCGAGCGGACCCCTAACGGATTGGTACTTC

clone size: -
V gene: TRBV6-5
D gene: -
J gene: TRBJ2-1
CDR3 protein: CASSYSRGLYNEQFF
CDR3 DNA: TGTGCCAGCAGTTACTCGAGAGGACTCTACAATGAGCAGTTCTTC

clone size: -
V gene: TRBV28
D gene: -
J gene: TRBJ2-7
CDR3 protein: CASSLDWSYEQYF
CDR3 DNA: TGTGCCAGCAGCCTTGACTGGTCCTACGAGCAGTACTTC

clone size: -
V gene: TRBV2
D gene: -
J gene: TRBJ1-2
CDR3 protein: CASTRRVYGYTF
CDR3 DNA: TGTGCCAGCACCAGGAGGGTCTATGGCTACACCTTC

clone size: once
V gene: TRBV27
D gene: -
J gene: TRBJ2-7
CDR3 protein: CASKNMHSTYEQYF
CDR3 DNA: TGTGCCAGCAAAAATATGCACAGTACCTACGAGCAGTACTTC

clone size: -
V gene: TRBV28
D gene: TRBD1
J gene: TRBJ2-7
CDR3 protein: CASSPSQAGGYEQYF
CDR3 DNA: TGTGCCAGCAGCCCGTCCCAGGCAGGGGGCTACGAGCAGTACTTC

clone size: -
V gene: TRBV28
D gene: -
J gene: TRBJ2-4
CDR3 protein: CATYSQLAKNIQYF
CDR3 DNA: TGTGCCACCTATTCACAGCTAGCCAAAAACATTCAGTACTTC

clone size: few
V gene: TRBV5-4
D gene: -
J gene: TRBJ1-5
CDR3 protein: CASSLDYGQPQHF
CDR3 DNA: TGTGCCAGCAGCTTGGATTACGGTCAGCCCCAGCATTTT

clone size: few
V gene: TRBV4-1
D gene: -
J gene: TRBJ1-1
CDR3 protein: CASSQATLAEAFF
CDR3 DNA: TGCGCCAGCAGCCAAGCAACTCTGGCTGAAGCTTTCTTT

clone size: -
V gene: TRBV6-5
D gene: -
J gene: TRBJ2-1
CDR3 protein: CASSYPGGSYEQFF
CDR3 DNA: TGTGCCAGCAGTTACCCCGGGGGTAGTTATGAGCAGTTCTTC

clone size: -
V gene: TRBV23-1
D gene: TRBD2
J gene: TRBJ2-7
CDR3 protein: CASRLRGEGYEQYF
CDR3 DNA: TGCGCCAGTAGACTTCGGGGGGAGGGTTACGAGCAGTACTTC

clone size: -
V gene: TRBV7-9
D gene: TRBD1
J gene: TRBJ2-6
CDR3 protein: CASSQGQGALGANVLTF
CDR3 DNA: TGTGCCAGCAGCCAGGGACAGGGGGCGTTAGGGGCCAACGTCCTGACTTTC

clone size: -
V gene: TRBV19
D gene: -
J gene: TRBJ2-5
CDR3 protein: CASSIATPEETQYF
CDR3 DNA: TGTGCCAGTAGTATAGCGACTCCGGAAGAGACCCAGTACTTC

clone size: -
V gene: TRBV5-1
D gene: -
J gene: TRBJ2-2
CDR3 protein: CASSLIWRGTGELFF
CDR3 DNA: TGCGCCAGCAGCTTGATCTGGCGGGGCACCGGGGAGCTGTTTTTT

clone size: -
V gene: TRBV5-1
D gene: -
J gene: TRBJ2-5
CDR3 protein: CASNDSPQETQYF
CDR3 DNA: TGCGCCAGCAACGACAGTCCACAAGAGACCCAGTACTTC

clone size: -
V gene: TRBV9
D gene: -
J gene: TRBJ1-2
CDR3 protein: CASSVRGGYGYTF
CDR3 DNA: TGTGCCAGCAGCGTAAGAGGCGGCTATGGCTACACCTTC

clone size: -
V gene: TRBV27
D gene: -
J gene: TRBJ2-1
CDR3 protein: CASTSGSINEQFF
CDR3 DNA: TGTGCCAGCACCTCGGGAAGCATCAATGAGCAGTTCTTC

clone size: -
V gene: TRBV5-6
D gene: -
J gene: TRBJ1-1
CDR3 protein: CASSQVGQFAMNTEAFF
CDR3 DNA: TGTGCCAGCAGCCAAGTTGGACAGTTCGCAATGAACACTGAAGCTTTCTTT

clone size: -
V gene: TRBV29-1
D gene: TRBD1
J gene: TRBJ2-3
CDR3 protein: CSGEGQGPDTQYF
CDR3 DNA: TGCAGCGGTGAGGGACAGGGCCCAGATACGCAGTATTTT

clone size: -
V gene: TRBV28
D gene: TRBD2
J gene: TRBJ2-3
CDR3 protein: CASSFPFQVLAGGADTQYF
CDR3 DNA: TGTGCCAGCAGTTTCCCCTTTCAAGTGCTAGCGGGAGGAGCAGATACGCAGTATTTT

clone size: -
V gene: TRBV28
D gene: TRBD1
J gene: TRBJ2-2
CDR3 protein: CASSLSDRVIAGELFF
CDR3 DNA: TGTGCCAGCAGTTTAAGCGACAGGGTCATCGCCGGGGAGCTGTTTTTT